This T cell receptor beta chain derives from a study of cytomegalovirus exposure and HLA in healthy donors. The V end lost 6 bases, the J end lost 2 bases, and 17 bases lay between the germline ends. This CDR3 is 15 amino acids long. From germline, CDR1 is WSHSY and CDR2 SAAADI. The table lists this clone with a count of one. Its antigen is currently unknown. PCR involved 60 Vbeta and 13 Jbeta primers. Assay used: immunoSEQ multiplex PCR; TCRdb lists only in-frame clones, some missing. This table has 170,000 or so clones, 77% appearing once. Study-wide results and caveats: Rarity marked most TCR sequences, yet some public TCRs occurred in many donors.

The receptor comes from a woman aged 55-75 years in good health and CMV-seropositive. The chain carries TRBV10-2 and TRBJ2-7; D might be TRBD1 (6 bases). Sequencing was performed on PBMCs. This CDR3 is CASRQGMDATYEQYF. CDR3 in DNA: TGCGCCAGCAGACAGGGAATGGACGCCACCTACGAGCAGTACTTC.